This T cell receptor beta chain emerged from a study of shared clonotypes between healthy human individuals. Turning to the study itself: For every donor, three CD4 naive, three CD4 memory, two CD8 naive and one CD8 memory plates were used.

V was cut by 5 bases and J by 2 bases, with 10 bases left in between. CDR1 is SGHTA and CDR2 is FQGTGA in the germline V gene. The CDR3 runs 14 residues. Sequencing used immunoSEQ multiplex PCR; TCRdb keeps in-frame clones, though not all of them. The table lists about 2.3 million clones, about 92% of them singletons. The V call is TRBV7-3, the J call TRBJ2-1; D is perhaps TRBD1 or TRBD2 (5 bases each). The sample consisted of naive CD4+ T cells from PBMCs. Specified subset: CD45RA+ positively selected. This TCR derives from a man aged 18 to 29 in good health. Some clones in this sample may be carry-over from other donors' samples. The CDR3 DNA sequence: TGTGCCAGCAGCCATGTGGGACCCTACAATGAGCAGTTCTTC. This codes for CASSHVGPYNEQFF.